The clone carrying this T cell receptor beta chain has a count of ten or more. Its antigen remains unidentified. The data stem from a study of regulatory T cells in long-lasting Graves disease. Study-level points and caveats: Since the sample size was small, accuracy may have been reduced. When disease was persistent, TRBV28, TRBJ1-2 and TRBJ2-5 were the favored segments.

Per the germline V gene, CDR1 is SGHAT and CDR2 is FQNNGV. V was shortened by 1 base and J by 2 bases, with 14 bases between the two germline ends. This CDR3 spans 16 amino acids. The time point was: newly diagnosed GD, antithyroid drugs for less than 3 months. PBMC-derived RNA was used for the TCR library. Investigators prepared the TCR beta libraries by applying iRepertoire HTBI primers and Arm-PCR of CDR3 regions. TCRdb re-derived calls from the multiplex PCR reads in MiXCR, one entry per CDR3 protein. The repertoire holds 200,000 to 250,000 distinct CDR3 sequences, with 15% to 20% as singletons. A further study also used this sample, focusing on T cells in Graves' hyperthyroidism and ophthalmopathy. In that study: Orbital computed tomography and thyroid ultrasound, together with serum TRAb and thyroxine and clinical symptoms, were used for diagnoses. TCR CDR3 regions were first amplified by RT-PCR with HTBI primers.

The sample in question was peripheral blood mononuclear cells (PBMCs), obtained at new diagnosis, from a patient treated with antithyroid drugs. This chain uses TRBV11-2 with TRBJ1-2; D not resolved. The TCR was taken from a woman in her 30s with Graves disease. The CDR3: CASSLVHRPKNYGYTF. The CDR3 nucleotides read TGTGCCAGCAGCTTAGTTCATCGACCAAAGAACTATGGCTACACCTTC. Together with reference TRBV11-2 and TRBJ1-2, the CDR3 gives the full variable domain: EAGVAQSPRYKIIEKRQSVAFWCNPISGHATLYWYQQILGQGPKLLIQFQNNGVVDDSQLPKDRFSAERLKGVDSTLKIQPAKLEDSAVYLCASSLVHRPKNYGYTFGSGTRLTVV.